Listed below are T cell receptor beta chains from one sample, sequenced in a study of T-cell memory formation after mild COVID-19. Each CDR3 protein gets one entry after TCRdb re-called the 5' RACE reads with MiXCR. The table includes over 450,000 distinct CDR3 sequences, 20% detected once. The sample was PBMCs or a T cell subset sorted from them (not recorded which). These receptor sequences come from an adult woman who had mild COVID-19 (a few samples of this study predate the infection). Cell type and time point are not known. The CDR3 runs from the conserved cysteine through the conserved F or W. D genes are given only for firm matches. Expanded clones are given a class, and other clones once, few, many or no size at all.

12,.,TRBV20-1,few,TRBJ1-3,TGCAGTGCTAGTTCCTCTGGAAACACCATATATTTT,CSASSSGNTIYF
15,TRBD1,TRBV7-2,.,TRBJ2-1,TGTGCCAGCAACCACAGGGGGGCCTCCTACAATGAGCAGTTCTTC,CASNHRGASYNEQFF
14,.,TRBV9,.,TRBJ2-7,TGTGCCAGCACCCCGGGACCCGCAAGGGGCGAGCAGTACTTC,CASTPGPARGEQYF
16,TRBD2,TRBV7-2,few,TRBJ2-4,TGTGCCAGCAGCCTGGGACTAGCGGGAGCCCAAAACATTCAGTACTTC,CASSLGLAGAQNIQYF
13,.,TRBV29-1,.,TRBJ2-7,TGCAGCGTTGAGAGTCCGCAAACCACCGAGCAGTACTTC,CSVESPQTTEQYF
13,.,TRBV5-6,few,TRBJ2-7,TGTGCCAGCAGACCATCGGGGATTTACGAGCAGTACTTC,CASRPSGIYEQYF
13,TRBD2,TRBV6-2/TRBV6-3,.,TRBJ2-7,TGTGCCAGCAAAGGCGGGAGGTACTACGAGCAGTACTTC,CASKGGRYYEQYF
11,.,TRBV10-3,few,TRBJ2-5,TGTGCCATCAGTGAACAAGAGACCCAGTACTTC,CAISEQETQYF
14,.,TRBV7-8,.,TRBJ2-1,TGTGCCAGCAGCTCCTCGGGAGCTCGGAATGAGCAGTTCTTC,CASSSSGARNEQFF
15,TRBD2,TRBV7-8,many,TRBJ2-5,TGTGCCAGCAGCTTAGCGGGAGGGGTCCAAGAGACCCAGTACTTC,CASSLAGGVQETQYF
13,.,TRBV12-3/TRBV12-4,few,TRBJ2-3,TGTGCCAGCAGCAACCCGATATCAGATACGCAGTATTTT,CASSNPISDTQYF
14,.,TRBV3-1,.,TRBJ2-5,TGTGCCAGCAGCCAAGGTAACGGCCAAGAGACCCAGTACTTC,CASSQGNGQETQYF
15,TRBD1,TRBV10-3,.,TRBJ1-1,TGTGCCATCGCCCTCAACAGGGGGTGGAACACTGAAGCTTTCTTT,CAIALNRGWNTEAFF
12,.,TRBV12-3/TRBV12-4,many,TRBJ1-5,TGTGCCAGCAGTTTCCCCGGACAGCCCCAGCATTTT,CASSFPGQPQHF
15,.,TRBV5-1,.,TRBJ2-2,TGCGCTAGCAGCTTTATAGGGGCGGACACCGGGGAGCTGTTTTTT,CASSFIGADTGELFF
15,TRBD1,TRBV9,.,TRBJ2-5,TGTGCCAGCAGCGTGGGGACAGGGGTCGGGGAGACCCAGTACTTC,CASSVGTGVGETQYF
16,.,TRBV24-1,.,TRBJ2-1,TGTGCCACCAGTGATACCGCGGGACACGCACCGGGTGAGCAGTTCTTC,CATSDTAGHAPGEQFF
18,TRBD1,TRBV7-2,.,TRBJ2-6,TGTGCCAGCAGCTCCGACAGGGGGGGTTACTCTGGGGCCAACGTCCTGACTTTC,CASSSDRGGYSGANVLTF
17,TRBD1,TRBV7-9,few,TRBJ2-5,TGTGCCAGCAGCTCCCTCCGGGACAGGGGGAAGAGGGAGACCCAGTACTTC,CASSSLRDRGKRETQYF
20,.,TRBV6-1,.,TRBJ2-1,TGTGCCAGCAGGCCTCCAGTACAGCTACACCCCCGCAGCTCCTACAATGAGCAGTTCTTC,CASRPPVQLHPRSSYNEQFF
15,TRBD2,TRBV5-8,.,TRBJ2-1,TGTGCCAGCAGCTCCGGGACTATTGACTTCGATGAGCAGTTCTTC,CASSSGTIDFDEQFF
15,.,TRBV4-3,few,TRBJ2-5,TGCGCCAGCAGCCCTTCCGGAATGCGGGGGCCCGGTCCGTACTTC,CASSPSGMRGPGPYF
13,.,TRBV4-1,.,TRBJ2-7,TGCGCCAGCAGCCAAGGACCCTTGGGGGAGCAGTACTTC,CASSQGPLGEQYF
14,TRBD1,TRBV7-9,few,TRBJ1-1,TGTGCCGGAACAGGGGGCCAGGGACCGACTGAAGCTTTCTTT,CAGTGGQGPTEAFF
14,.,TRBV24-1,.,TRBJ1-2,TGTGCCACCAGTGATTCGCAGGTTAACTATGGCTACACCTTC,CATSDSQVNYGYTF
16,TRBD2,TRBV6-6,few,TRBJ2-3,TGTGCCAGCAGCCACACTAGCGGGGGGCTCACAGATACGCAGTATTTT,CASSHTSGGLTDTQYF